This entry lists 16 T cell receptor beta chains sequenced from one sample in a study of T cells in Graves' hyperthyroidism and ophthalmopathy. The CDR3 regions of TCR beta were amplified from RNA transcripts. TCR CDR3 underwent first-round RT-PCR with the HTBI primer set. TCRdb called the multiplex PCR reads again in MiXCR, with one record for every CDR3 protein. The sample records about 400,000 distinct CDR3 sequences, roughly 14% being singletons. What was sequenced was blood. These receptors were obtained from a woman aged 18-29 years with Graves' hyperthyroidism that later progressed to Graves' ophthalmopathy.

This clonotype was recorded many times. The V gene is TRBV28, the J gene TRBJ2-7; D is unresolved. The CDR3 spans 14 residues. With 4 bases removed from V and 1 base from J, the gap between germline ends came to 11 bases. Germline V gives CDR1 MDHEN, CDR2 SYDVKM. The CDR3 protein is CASSSYDPSYEQYF. DNA for the CDR3: TGTGCCAGCAGTTCCTACGATCCTTCCTACGAGCAGTACTTC.

This clonotype was counted at least ten times. The CDR3 region has the DNA TGTGCCAGCAGTTTATCCCAGACTAGGTACAATGAGCAGTTCTTC. Translated: CASSLSQTRYNEQFF. The chain carries TRBV27 and TRBJ2-1, with TRBD2 as a possible D gene (6 bases). The V end was cut by 0 bases, the J end by 4 bases, with 10 bases between. This CDR3 is built from 15 residues. The germline gives CDR1 MNHEY, CDR2 SMNVEV (reference sequence).

This clonotype was counted ten times or more. V is TRBV2 and J is TRBJ1-4, with D perhaps matching TRBD1 (5 bases). Per germline, CDR1 SNHLY and CDR2 FYNNEI. The CDR3 extends over 14 amino acids. V lost 3 bases and J 4 bases, leaving 9 bases between the germline ends. The CDR3 DNA reads as TGTGCCAGCAGTGACGGGGGAAGTAATGAAAAACTGTTTTTT. This translates into CASSDGGSNEKLFF. The full variable domain, its missing parts supplied by reference TRBV2 and TRBJ1-4, is EPEVTQTPSHQVTQMGQEVILRCVPISNHLYFYWYRQILGQKVEFLVSFYNNEISEKSEIFDDQFSVERPDGSNFTLKIRSTKLEDSAMYFCASSDGGSNEKLFFGSGTQLSVL.

At least ten counts were recorded for this clonotype. V and J are TRBV27 and TRBJ2-1; 9 bases are shared with TRBD2. Germline CDR1 is MNHEY and CDR2 is SMNVEV (reference sequence). J was trimmed by 8 bases and V by 8 bases; bases with no gene match: 13. The CDR3 length is 15 residues. CDR3 in amino acids: CASGSRSTSGDEQFF. CDR3 in DNA: TGTGCCAGCGGTTCCCGTTCGACTAGCGGCGATGAGCAGTTCTTC.

The sample holds many counts of this clonotype. This chain uses TRBV20-1 with TRBJ2-1, with D maybe TRBD2 (6 bases). Germline CDR1 DFQATT, CDR2 SNEGSKA (reference sequence). The CDR3 loop spans 13 amino acids. V was pared by 5 bases and J by 9 bases, with 17 bases between. This chain's CDR3 is CSAGGNTMGEQFF. The CDR3 DNA sequence: TGCAGTGCTGGGGGGAACACGATGGGTGAGCAGTTCTTC.

This clonotype was picked up many times. J is TRBJ2-5 and V is TRBV12-3 or TRBV12-4, with TRBD2 matching over 9 bases. The CDR3 totals 14 residues. V shed 4 bases and J 4 bases; nucleotides not matched to a gene: 4. CDR3: CASSWREGRETQYF. The CDR3 region has the DNA TGTGCCAGCAGTTGGCGGGAGGGAAGAGAGACCCAGTACTTC.

The sample holds many counts of this clonotype. This rearrangement joins TRBV10-3 to TRBJ1-5; D uncertain. The germline gives CDR1 ENHRY, CDR2 SYGVKD. CDR3 length: 15 amino acids. With 2 bases removed from V and 0 bases from J, the gap between germline ends came to 8 bases. Here the CDR3 reads CAISERGTSNQPQHF. In DNA, the CDR3 is TGTGCCATCAGTGAGCGGGGAACTAGCAATCAGCCCCAGCATTTT.

The genes are TRBV19 and TRBJ1-2, with D unresolved. V lost 1 base, J lost 0 bases, and 9 bases lay in between. CDR3 length: 15 residues. Germline V gene data show CDR1 as LNHDA and CDR2 as SQIVND (reference sequence). The CDR3: CASSIVEGSNYGYTF. As DNA, the CDR3 is TGTGCCAGTAGTATAGTCGAGGGATCTAACTATGGCTACACCTTC.

Of note for this clonotype: Since a much larger clone is just one base distant, this may be a read error. V gene TRBV6-5 combines with J gene TRBJ2-5; D ambiguous. Germline CDR1 and CDR2: MNHEY and SVGAGI. This CDR3 is built from 14 residues. The CDR3 is CANSYGRNQETQYF. CDR3 in DNA: TGTGCCAACAGTTACGGGCGGAATCAAGAGACCCAGTACTTC.

The chain employs TRBV3-1 and TRBJ2-7; TRBD2 matches 14 bases. Germline V gene sequence: CDR1 LGHDT, CDR2 YNNKEL (reference sequence). The CDR3 totals 17 residues. Losses at the gene ends were 0 bases for V and 6 bases for J; bases not matched to a gene: 7. CDR3 DNA sequence: TGTGCCAGCAGCCAAGATAGGGGACTAGCGGGAGCAGGCGAGCAGTACTTC. This codes for CASSQDRGLAGAGEQYF.

This clonotype has only a few counts. The chain employs TRBV7-3 and TRBJ2-6; the match to TRBD1 covers 8 bases. The CDR3 has 18 residues. The V and J ends lost 5 bases and 4 bases, in that order; junction bases with no gene match: 13. Germline values: CDR1 SGHTA, CDR2 FQGTGA. In DNA form, the CDR3 reads TGTGCCAGCAGCGAGCCAGACAGGGGAAGATCCGGGGCCAACGTCCTGACTTTC. Translated, it gives CASSEPDRGRSGANVLTF.

The chain is built from TRBV4-1 and TRBJ2-7; TRBD2 might be the D (5 bases). The CDR3 loop spans 14 amino acids. CDR1 and CDR2 (germline): MGHRA, YSYEKL. V was shortened by 1 base and J by 3 bases, with 10 bases between the two germline ends. The CDR3 sequence is CASSQAQDFYEQYF. For the CDR3, the DNA is TGCGCCAGCAGCCAAGCCCAGGACTTCTACGAGCAGTACTTC.

This clonotype was counted a few times. The chain carries TRBV4-3 and TRBJ2-3; unclear D gene. The germline gives CDR1 LGHNA, CDR2 YSLEER. V was cut by 4 bases and J by 2 bases, with 7 bases left in between. The CDR3 sequence is 13 residues long. CDR3 DNA sequence: TGCGCCAGCAGCCGGGAACTCACAGATACGCAGTATTTT. Its protein is CASSRELTDTQYF.

This clonotype occurred many times. The genes are TRBV28 and TRBJ2-4; TRBD2 matches at 7 bases. The CDR3 is made up of 17 amino acids. Germline V CDR1 and CDR2: MDHEN, SYDVKM. V shed 6 bases, J shed 4 bases, and the junction held 15 bases outside the gene matches. The CDR3, as DNA: TGTGCCAGCAGCCTACCCTCTTATACTAGCGAAAAAAACATTCAGTACTTC. This translates into CASSLPSYTSEKNIQYF.

In its sample, this clonotype was seen many times. V and J are TRBV5-1 and TRBJ2-1; TRBD2 matches 9 bases. The CDR3 consists of 14 residues. Germline V gene lookup returns CDR1 SGHRS and CDR2 YFSETQ. V was clipped by 2 bases and J by 5 bases; unmatched bases: 2. CDR3 DNA sequence: TGCGCCAGCAGCTTAATAGCGGGAGACAATGAGCAGTTCTTC. The encoded protein is CASSLIAGDNEQFF.

This clonotype has ten or more counts. The chain has TRBV20-1 and TRBJ2-1; TRBD2 agrees at 12 bases. Germline CDR1 reads DFQATT; CDR2 reads SNEGSKA (reference sequence). J lost 5 bases, V lost 0 bases, and 11 bases had no gene match. The CDR3 loop spans 18 amino acids. The CDR3: CSARDLASGRGAHNEQFF. The DNA for the CDR3 is TGCAGTGCTAGAGATCTTGCTAGCGGGAGGGGGGCCCACAATGAGCAGTTCTTC.